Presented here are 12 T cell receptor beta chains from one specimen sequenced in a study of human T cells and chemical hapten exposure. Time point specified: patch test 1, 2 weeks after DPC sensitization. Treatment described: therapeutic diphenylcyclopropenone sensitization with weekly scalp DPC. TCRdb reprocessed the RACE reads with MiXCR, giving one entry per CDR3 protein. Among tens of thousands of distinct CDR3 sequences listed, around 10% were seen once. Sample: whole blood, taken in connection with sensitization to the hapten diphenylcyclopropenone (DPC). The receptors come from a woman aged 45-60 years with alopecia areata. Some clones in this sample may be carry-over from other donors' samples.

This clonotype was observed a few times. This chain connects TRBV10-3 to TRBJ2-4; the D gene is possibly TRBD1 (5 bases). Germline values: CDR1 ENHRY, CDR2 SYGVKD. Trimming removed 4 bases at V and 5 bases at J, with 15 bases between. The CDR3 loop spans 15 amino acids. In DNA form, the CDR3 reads TGTGCCATCAGTGTCTCGCCAGGGATCGAAAACATTCAGTACTTC. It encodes CAISVSPGIENIQYF.

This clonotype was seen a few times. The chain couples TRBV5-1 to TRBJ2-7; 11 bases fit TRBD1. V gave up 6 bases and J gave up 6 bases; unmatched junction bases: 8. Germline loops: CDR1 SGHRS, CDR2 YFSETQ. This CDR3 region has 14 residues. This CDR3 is CASTRGQGGSEQYF. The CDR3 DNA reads TGCGCCAGCACCCGGGGACAGGGGGGCTCCGAGCAGTACTTC.

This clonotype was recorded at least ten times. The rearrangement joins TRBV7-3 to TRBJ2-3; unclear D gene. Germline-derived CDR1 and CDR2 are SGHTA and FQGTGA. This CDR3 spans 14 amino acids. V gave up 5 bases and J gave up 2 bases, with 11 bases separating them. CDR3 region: CASSPFAATDTQYF. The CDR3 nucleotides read TGTGCCAGCAGCCCTTTTGCGGCCACAGATACGCAGTATTTT.

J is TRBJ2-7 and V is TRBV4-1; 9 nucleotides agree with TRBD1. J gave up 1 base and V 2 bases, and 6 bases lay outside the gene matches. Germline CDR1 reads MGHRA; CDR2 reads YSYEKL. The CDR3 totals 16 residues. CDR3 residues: CASSQPAGQGSYEQYF. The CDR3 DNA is TGCGCCAGCAGCCAACCCGCTGGACAGGGGTCCTACGAGCAGTACTTC.

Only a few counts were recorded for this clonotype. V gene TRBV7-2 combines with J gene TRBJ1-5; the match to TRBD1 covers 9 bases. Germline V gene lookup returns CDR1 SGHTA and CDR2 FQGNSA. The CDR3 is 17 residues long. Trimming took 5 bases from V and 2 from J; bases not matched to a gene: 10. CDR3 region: CASSPRGQGKGNQPQHF. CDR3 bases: TGTGCCAGCAGCCCCCGAGGACAGGGGAAAGGCAATCAGCCCCAGCATTTT.

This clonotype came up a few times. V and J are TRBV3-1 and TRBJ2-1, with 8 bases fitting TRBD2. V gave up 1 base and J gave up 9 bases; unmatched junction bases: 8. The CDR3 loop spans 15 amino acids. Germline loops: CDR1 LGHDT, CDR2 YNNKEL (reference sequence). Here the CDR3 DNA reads TGTGCCAGCAGCCAAGGGGTTAGCGGGATGATTGAGCAGTTCTTC. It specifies CASSQGVSGMIEQFF.

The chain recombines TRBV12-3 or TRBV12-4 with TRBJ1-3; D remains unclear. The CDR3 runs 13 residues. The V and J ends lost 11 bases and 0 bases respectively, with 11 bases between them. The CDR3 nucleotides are TGTGCCGACCGGGAATCCTCTGGAAACACCATATATTTT. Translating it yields CADRESSGNTIYF.

Here the CDR3 reads CASSRGGSQNIQYF. The CDR3 DNA is TGTGCCAGTAGTAGGGGAGGGTCCCAAAACATTCAGTACTTC. This sequence joins TRBV19 and TRBJ2-4, with TRBD2 matching over 7 bases. The CDR3 has 14 amino acids. Germline loops: CDR1 LNHDA, CDR2 SQIVND (reference sequence). Losses at the gene ends were 4 bases for V and 5 bases for J; bases not matched to a gene: 5. The full variable domain, completed using reference TRBV19 and TRBJ2-4, is DGGITQSPKYLFRKEGQNVTLSCEQNLNHDAMYWYRQDPGQGLRLIYYSQIVNDFQKGDIAEGYSVSREKKESFPLTVTSAQKNPTAFYLCASSRGGSQNIQYFGAGTRLSVL.

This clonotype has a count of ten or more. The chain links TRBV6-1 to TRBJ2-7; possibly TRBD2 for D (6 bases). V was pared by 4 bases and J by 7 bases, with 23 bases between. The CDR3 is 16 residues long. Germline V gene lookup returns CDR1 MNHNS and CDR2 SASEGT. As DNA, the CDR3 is TGTGCCAGCAGTGCGGCCGGGACTCGCTCACTGGGTGAGCAGTACTTC. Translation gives CASSAAGTRSLGEQYF.

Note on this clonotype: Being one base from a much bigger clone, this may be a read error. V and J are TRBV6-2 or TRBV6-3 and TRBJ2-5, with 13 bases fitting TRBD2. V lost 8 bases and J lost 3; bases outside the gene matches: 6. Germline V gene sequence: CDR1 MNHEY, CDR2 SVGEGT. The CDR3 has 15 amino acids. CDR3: CASGSGLAGKETQYF. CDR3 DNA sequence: TGTGCCAGCGGGTCGGGACTAGCGGGAAAAGAGACCCAGTACTTC.

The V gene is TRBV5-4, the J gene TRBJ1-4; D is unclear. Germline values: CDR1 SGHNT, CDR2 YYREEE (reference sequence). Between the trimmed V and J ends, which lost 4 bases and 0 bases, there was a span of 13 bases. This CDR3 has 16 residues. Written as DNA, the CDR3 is TGTGCCAGCAGCCCCGGAACCCATGCAACTAATGAAAAACTGTTTTTT. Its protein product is CASSPGTHATNEKLFF.

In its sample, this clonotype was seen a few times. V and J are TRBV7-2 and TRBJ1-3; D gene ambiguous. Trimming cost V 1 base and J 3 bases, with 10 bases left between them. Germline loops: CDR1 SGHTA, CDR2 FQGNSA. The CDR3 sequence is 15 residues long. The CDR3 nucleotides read TGTGCCAGCAGCTTAGTCCCCCTTAATGGAAACACCATATATTTT. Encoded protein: CASSLVPLNGNTIYF.